This T cell receptor beta chain was identified during a study of cytomegalovirus exposure and HLA in healthy donors. General observations from the study: Associated with cytomegalovirus, according to the listing, were 150 to 200 TCR beta chains.

This clone was counted a few times. Its cognate antigen is unknown. There are 12 residues in the CDR3. Germline V CDR1 and CDR2: MNHEY, SVGAGI. Losses at the gene ends were 6 bases for V and 11 bases for J; bases not matched to a gene: 4. The PCR employed 60 Vbeta primers together with 13 Jbeta primers. TCRdb keeps only in-frame clones here, not all; method: immunoSEQ multiplex PCR. The sample yields some 160,000 clones, around 80% seen once. This receptor was obtained from a woman between 40 and 55 years old in good health and CMV-seropositive. The sample taken for sequencing was PBMCs. The chain combines TRBV6-5 with TRBJ1-6; 7 bases are shared with TRBD1. CDR3 in amino acids: CASREGQTPLHF. The CDR3 DNA reads TGTGCCAGCAGGGAGGGACAGACACCCCTCCACTTT.